The TCR beta chain described here comes from a study of cytomegalovirus exposure and HLA in healthy donors. Broader study findings: A later analysis found most CMV-associated TCR beta chains apparently HLA-restricted. It was shown in a later analysis that HLA-associated TCR beta chains were more clonally expanded than other, equally common chains. A missense variant in DCLRE1C was later tied to TCR beta V- and J-gene trimming.

A multiplex PCR was run with 60 Vbeta primers and 13 Jbeta primers. The authors' processing: Later work found 74 million or so unique TCR beta chains, with 10 million to 14 million shared. Profiled with immunoSEQ multiplex PCR; TCRdb holds only in-frame clones, not every one. Clone size and the V and J calls come from that table; the DNA yielded D and trimming. This table holds under 200,000 clones, 77% found once. A remark on this clone: Its antigen remains unknown.

This receptor was taken from a woman aged 35 to 49 in good health and CMV-seropositive. The sample taken for sequencing was PBMCs.

Here the CDR3 DNA reads TGTGCCAGTAGTATAGAATTAGCGGGAGGGACCTACGAGCAGTACTTC. Translated: CASSIELAGGTYEQYF. This sequence joins TRBV19 and TRBJ2-7, with 11 bases lining up with TRBD2. V gave up 0 bases and J gave up 2 bases; unmatched junction bases: 3. The CDR3 extends over 16 amino acids. CDR1 is LNHDA, CDR2 SQIVND, per germline (reference sequence).